This TCR beta chain came from a study of blood T cell repertoires in COVID-19. Background on the study: Samples of COVID-19 (acute and convalescent) were obtained from the United States, Italy and Spain. T cells, B-cell-depleted T cells, or PBMCs supplied cDNA or gDNA.

The V gene lost 1 base and the J gene lost 14 bases, with 17 bases spanning the gap. Germline V gene sequence: CDR1 KGHSH, CDR2 LQKENI. CDR3 length: 13 amino acids. The sample holds one count of this clone. Here immunoSEQ multiplex PCR was the method, and the copy in TCRdb shows in-frame clones only, minus some. Altogether about 430,000 clones are present, around 90% being singletons, with the ten largest covering less than 0.95%. Material for sequencing was peripheral blood. The gene calls are TRBV18 and TRBJ2-5; maybe TRBD1 (6 bases). The source of this sequence is a man younger than 35 with COVID-19, enrolled during active disease. The CDR3 here is CASSPQTRDTLYF. The DNA for the CDR3 is TGTGCCAGCTCACCACAGACACGGGACACCCTTTACTTC. The entire variable domain, with the rest obtained from reference TRBV18 and TRBJ2-5, is as follows: NAGVMQNPRHLVRRRGQEARLRCSPMKGHSHVYWYRQLPEEGLKFMVYLQKENIIDESGMPKERFSAEFPKEGPSILRIQQVVRGDSAAYFCASSPQTRDTLYFGPGTRLLVL.